What follows is one TCR beta chain and its context. Its antigen is currently unknown. The data are from a study of synovial regulatory T cells in juvenile arthritis. Whole-study results and caveats: Blood Treg cells that were inflammation-associated showed lower TCR diversity than other blood Treg cells.

The germline V gene encodes CDR1 LNHDA and CDR2 SQIVND (reference sequence). The CDR3 has 15 amino acids. Only the protein is available. Assay used: immunoSEQ multiplex PCR; TCRdb lists only in-frame clones, some missing. Its table records 9,000 to 10,000 clones. The receptor's source is a donor under 30 with juvenile idiopathic arthritis. The chain employs TRBV19 and TRBJ1-1; TCRdb picks TRBD1, but there is no DNA to check that call. The sample comprised Treg cells from blood. Subset indicated: remaining (HLA-DR-negative) circulating blood Treg cells. CDR3 sequence reads: CASRTRQGANTEAFF.